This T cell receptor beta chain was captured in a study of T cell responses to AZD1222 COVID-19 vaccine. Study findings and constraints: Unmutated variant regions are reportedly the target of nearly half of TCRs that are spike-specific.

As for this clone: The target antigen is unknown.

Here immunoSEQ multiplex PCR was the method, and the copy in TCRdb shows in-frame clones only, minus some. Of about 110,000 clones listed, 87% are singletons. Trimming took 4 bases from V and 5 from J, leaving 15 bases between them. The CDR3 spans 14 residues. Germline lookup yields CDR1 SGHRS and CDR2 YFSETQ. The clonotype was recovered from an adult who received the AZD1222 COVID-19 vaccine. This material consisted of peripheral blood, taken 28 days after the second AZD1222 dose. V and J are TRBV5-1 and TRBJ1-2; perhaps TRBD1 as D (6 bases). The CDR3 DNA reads TGCGCCAGCAGCGTGGGACATACTATTTATGGCTACACCTTC. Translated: CASSVGHTIYGYTF.